Detailed here is one T cell receptor (beta chain). This clonotype was seen more than once but under ten times. Its antigen is unknown. No quality values exist for individual bases; no much larger clone is one base distant. The data originate from a study of identical twins (dated by TCRdb to about 2016). Some background on the complete study: TCR alpha and beta repertoires from monozygotic twins, unrelated adults of various ages and cord blood were deep-sequenced to test whether fetal clonotypes persist. Replicate twin experiments were performed at different times using different library preparation protocols to rule out contamination. On the study overall, not on this receptor specifically: Compared with coincidental sharing between unrelated individuals, out-of-frame TCR alpha sequences shared between twins showed an excess of sequences with low generation probability. Because the same donors could not be followed over many years, conclusions were based on cross-sectional statistical analysis. Abundant cord blood beta clonotypes had fewer insertions, young adult naive repertoires showed a similar but weaker trend, and memory repertoires showed no such trend. Zero-insertion analyses could be partly confounded by invariant T cells such as MAIT and iNKT, though diverse VJ usage argued against such confounding for most clonotypes. The excess sharing between twins in beta out-of-frame sequences was weaker because fewer shared sequences reduced the signal-to-noise ratio. Out-of-frame TCR alpha sharing in monozygotic twins was systematically underestimated by recombination models, whereas sharing between unrelated individuals was in agreement with the recombination models.

The CDR3 goes from the cysteine to the phenylalanine over 11 residues. Only CDR3 DNA is held: 33 bases, read in frame from base 1. A distance of 7 bases separates the germline ends of V and J, which lose 0 bases and 10 bases respectively. Via the germline V gene (reference sequence), CDR1 is DFQATT and CDR2 SNEGSKA. Only healthy Caucasian donors were included. The twin cohort comprised three pairs of female monozygotic twins, all aged about 18 to 29 years. CD4+ and CD8+ T cell populations were isolated with positive isolation kits from Invitrogen. The method was 5' RACE. TCRdb lists the instrument as Illumina HiSeq 2000. A universal primer binding site was introduced by template switching, and a unique molecular identifier was present in the final cDNA, enabling accurate counting of TCR cDNA molecules. Specific primers in the conserved constant-segment region were used to synthesize first-strand cDNA for the TCR alpha and beta chains. To control for contamination, every cDNA library was double barcoded, receiving both a SMART-Mk sample barcode and Illumina barcodes. TruSeq adapter sequences, together with Illumina sample barcodes, were added in two successive PCR steps. Sequencing of the TCR alpha and beta cDNA libraries was done on the Illumina HiSeq platform using custom primers. Concerning the study's data processing: MiGEC was used to process raw reads and extract unique molecular identifiers, and MiXCR was used to find CDR3 positions. For each individual, recombination models were inferred using an EM algorithm with the repgenHMM and IGoR tools. Shared clonotypes were analyzed with the tcR package in R, and sharing was normalized by the product of cloneset sizes. To study raw recombination without the effects of thymic and clonal selection, out-of-frame nonproductive sequences were analyzed. The raw public reads went through TCRdb reprocessing: fastp at Q25, MiXCR clone calling, in-frame beta chains kept. Every distinct CDR3 protein forms one entry, paired with its most common genes and DNA. These V and J calls are TCRdb output, not the study's own analysis. The sample contains about 470,000 distinct CDR3 sequences, 24% of them found a single time. The top ten constitute roughly 2.8% of the sample.

This sample was shared with a second study, whose subject was T cells expressing NK-cell markers. The second publication reports: In sorted CD3+CD56+NKG2C+, CD3+CD56+NKG2C- and CD3+CD56-NKG2C+ T-cell subsets from eight or nine donors, TCR beta-chain repertoires were profiled. Among the eight sequenced donors, seven were HCMV-seropositive and one was HCMV-seronegative. In several experiments an anti-gammadeltaTCR antibody was added to restrict sorting to alphabetaTCR-expressing T cells. In over 5 donors, the dominant CD3+CD56+NKG2C+ clonotypes were among the top 10 CD8+ clonotypes and accounted for 1.0-7.0% of CD8+ T cells. Those dominant clonotypes were again the most abundant among CD3+CD56-NKG2C+ cells in a handful of donors, at about 25-65%. It remained unclear whether the expanded NKG2C-expressing T cell clones were specific for HCMV antigens. The eight sequenced donors were randomly selected healthy volunteers, three men and five women. To determine HCMV serostatus, a commercial ELISA kit was used to detect HCMV-specific IgG in serum. MIGEC was used to demultiplex reads and group reads by UMI, and MiTCR was used to assemble and quantify clonotypes. Only TCR cDNA sequences supported by at least two reads were kept to exclude erroneous sequences. The tcR package was used for downstream repertoire analysis, and clonotypes were matched across fractions by CDR3 nucleotide sequence plus V segment. VDJmatch was used to annotate antigen specificity against VDJdb, with one amino acid substitution in CDR3 allowed.

This chain is built from TRBV20-1 and TRBJ2-1, with the D gene not confidently named. Sequencing was carried out using CD4+ T cells sorted from blood. The TCR was taken from a young woman in good health. The nucleotides read TGCAGTGCTAGAGATTCACGGGAGCAGTTCTTC. Its translation is CSARDSREQFF.